One sample yielded the 27 T cell receptor beta chains listed below, sequenced in a study of molecular identifiers for immune sequencing clone quantification. TCRdb re-called the PCR reads through MiXCR, storing one row per CDR3 protein. Of about 640,000 distinct CDR3 sequences in the sample, just under 20% were seen once. Sequenced input: naive CD8+ T cells from blood, with Jurkat cell RNA spiked in. Subset defined: FACS-sorted CD8+CD4-CCR7+CD45RA+ naive T cells. The receptors were sampled from a human donor in good health. Some libraries in this study had Jurkat cell RNA spiked in.

This clonotype was recorded at least ten times. The V gene is TRBV5-4, the J gene TRBJ2-5; a possible D gene is TRBD1 (6 bases). There are 15 residues in the CDR3. Trimming removed 4 bases from V and 5 bases from J, with 18 bases in between. Germline CDR1 SGHNT, CDR2 YYREEE (reference sequence). This chain's CDR3 is CASSPRGMVVETQYF. CDR3 nucleotide sequence: TGTGCCAGCAGCCCCAGGGGAATGGTTGTGGAGACCCAGTACTTC.

This clonotype appeared many times. The rearrangement links TRBV20-1 to TRBJ2-3, with 8 bases that match TRBD2. Germline V gene data show CDR1 as DFQATT and CDR2 as SNEGSKA (reference sequence). The CDR3 runs 18 residues. Trimming took 1 base from V and 5 from J; bases not matched to a gene: 17. The DNA for the CDR3 is TGCAGTGCTAGAGGGGGACTAGATCGGGGCGGGAGAATAGATACGCAGTATTTT. Encoded protein: CSARGGLDRGGRIDTQYF.

This clonotype was detected many times. The chain carries TRBV29-1 and TRBJ2-3; TRBD1 aligns across 12 bases. The CDR3 totals 19 residues. Trimming took 3 bases from V and 2 from J; bases not matched to a gene: 15. Germline loops: CDR1 SQVTM, CDR2 ANQGSEA. The CDR3 DNA follows: TGCAGCGTTGAGGCCCGGGACAGGGGGCGTGAGTCCCCCACAGATACGCAGTATTTT. It encodes CSVEARDRGRESPTDTQYF.

The J gene is TRBJ2-7, the V gene TRBV3-1; D gene uncertain. The CDR3 runs 12 residues. With 0 bases removed from V and 3 bases from J, the gap between germline ends came to 3 bases. Germline CDR1 and CDR2: LGHDT and YNNKEL (reference sequence). The CDR3, as DNA: TGTGCCAGCAGCCAAGATTACTACGAGCAGTACTTC. Its translation is CASSQDYYEQYF.

As to this clonotype: This CDR3 is missing its conserved last phenylalanine or tryptophan, likely due to a read error. The chain carries TRBV3-1 and TRBJ2-7; TRBD1 matches at 10 bases. The CDR3 runs 15 residues. Per germline, CDR1 LGHDT and CDR2 YNNKEL (reference sequence). After removal of 4 bases from V and 7 bases from J, the junction contained 10 bases not matched to a gene. CDR3 sequence reads: CASSLRDRGSGEQYL. CDR3 bases: TGTGCCAGCAGCCTACGGGACAGGGGTTCGGGAGAGCAGTACCTC.

This clonotype was observed many times. The chain is built from TRBV7-9 and TRBJ2-1, with TRBD2 as a possible D gene (6 bases). The germline V gene has CDR1 SEHNR and CDR2 FQNEAQ (reference sequence). This CDR3 is 16 amino acids long. Trimming cost V 5 bases and J 2 bases, with 16 bases left between them. The CDR3: CASSDGRVAAYNEQFF. The CDR3 bases are TGTGCCAGCAGCGATGGACGGGTAGCGGCCTACAATGAGCAGTTCTTC.

This clonotype was recorded at least ten times. The chain couples TRBV5-6 to TRBJ2-7, with D hard to call. CDR3 size: 14 residues. CDR1 is SGHDT and CDR2 is YYEEEE in the germline V gene. Trimming took off 0 bases at V and 6 bases at J, with 13 bases between the two ends. CDR3 DNA sequence: TGTGCCAGCAGCTTGGGGCGACAAATGACCGAGCAGTACTTC. It translates to CASSLGRQMTEQYF. The variable domain in full, completed from reference TRBV5-6 and TRBJ2-7, reads DAGVTQSPTHLIKTRGQQVTLRCSPKSGHDTVSWYQQALGQGPQFIFQYYEEEERQRGNFPDRFSGHQFPNYSSELNVNALLLGDSALYLCASSLGRQMTEQYFGPGTRLTVT.

As to this clonotype: A much larger clone differs from this one at a single base, so this may be a read error. The CDR3 does not end in the conserved phenylalanine or tryptophan, so this is likely a read error. The gene calls are TRBV20-1 and TRBJ2-7; D remains ambiguous. Germline CDR1 is DFQATT and CDR2 is SNEGSKA (reference sequence). This CDR3 is 13 amino acids long. The ends were cut back, 3 bases at V and 2 bases at J, with 11 bases in the middle. CDR3 in DNA: TGCAGTGCTAGGATGGGGAATGCCTACGAGCAGTACTCC. Translation: CSARMGNAYEQYS.

Details on this clonotype: With a much larger clone just one base away, this may be a read error. V is TRBV29-1 and J is TRBJ2-2, with a possible D match to TRBD2 (6 bases). This CDR3 has 17 residues. V lost 6 bases and J 3 bases, leaving 23 bases between the germline ends. Germline lookup yields CDR1 SQVTM and CDR2 ANQGSEA. The CDR3 sequence: CSVLKVLDWEDTGELFF. CDR3 DNA: TGCAGCGTACTAAAAGTCCTGGACTGGGAGGACACCGGGGAGCTGTTTTTT.

This clonotype was seen at least ten times. The J gene is TRBJ1-1, the V gene TRBV6-7; TRBD1 aligns across 8 bases. TRBV6-7 is identified as an open reading frame with a role that is uncertain. After removal of 6 bases from V and 0 bases from J, the junction contained 18 bases not matched to a gene. The CDR3 has 19 amino acids. The CDR3 DNA is TGTGCCAGCAGACTTACTCGTTGCGTTCAGGGGGCCTTGAACACTGAAGCTTTCTTT. Protein product: CASRLTRCVQGALNTEAFF.

This clonotype was found a few times. The rearrangement joins TRBV7-9 to TRBJ2-1; no clear D. This CDR3 spans 12 amino acids. The germline V gene encodes CDR1 SEHNR and CDR2 FQNEAQ (reference sequence). Trimming pared 6 bases from V and 6 bases from J, leaving 9 bases between. The CDR3 spells CASRPIGNEQFF. In nucleotides, the CDR3 is TGTGCCAGCAGGCCGATTGGCAATGAGCAGTTCTTC.

This clonotype was recorded many times. V is TRBV7-6 and J is TRBJ2-5; 8 nucleotides agree with TRBD1. J was trimmed by 5 bases and V by 5 bases; bases with no gene match: 7. CDR1 is SGHVS, CDR2 FNYEAQ, per germline. The CDR3 loop spans 14 amino acids. CDR3 amino acids: CASSLDREEETQYF. CDR3 sequence (DNA): TGTGCCAGCAGCCTGGACAGGGAAGAGGAGACCCAGTACTTC.

The chain joins TRBV10-3 to TRBJ1-6; D is perhaps TRBD1 (6 bases). The V gene lost 3 bases and the J gene lost 6 bases, with 18 bases spanning the gap. Germline V gives CDR1 ENHRY, CDR2 SYGVKD. The CDR3 has 17 amino acids. CDR3 protein: CAISDPGQQPPNSPLHF. CDR3 bases: TGTGCCATCAGTGACCCCGGACAGCAACCTCCTAATTCACCCCTCCACTTT.

This clonotype was recorded many times. The rearrangement joins TRBV29-1 to TRBJ2-5; TRBD1 might be the D (6 bases). The CDR3 is made up of 14 amino acids. Between the trimmed V and J ends, which lost 4 bases and 1 base, there was a span of 13 bases. Germline loops: CDR1 SQVTM, CDR2 ANQGSEA. CDR3 bases: TGCAGCGTTGTTTGGACAGAGTTCCAAGAGACCCAGTACTTC. It yields the protein CSVVWTEFQETQYF.

Concerning this clonotype: A much larger clone differs by one base, so this may be a read error. The chain couples TRBV2 to TRBJ2-3; D possibly uses TRBD1 or TRBD2 (6 bases each). Looked up from germline, CDR1 is SNHLY and CDR2 is FYNNEI. CDR3 length equals 18 residues. Deletions cut 0 bases from V and 2 bases from J, with 18 bases between. The CDR3 sequence: CASSEAGGGGINTDTQYF. The DNA for the CDR3 is TGTGCCAGCAGTGAAGCAGGGGGAGGAGGGATAAACACAGATACGCAGTATTTT.

At least ten counts were recorded for this clonotype. The chain uses TRBV7-9 and TRBJ2-7, with D unclear. CDR3 length: 13 amino acids. CDR1 SEHNR and CDR2 FQNEAQ come from the germline V gene (reference sequence). Trimming removed 5 bases from V and 0 bases from J, with 8 bases in between. The CDR3 region has the DNA TGTGCCAGCAGCCTAGGAGTCTCCTACGAGCAGTACTTC. It is translated as CASSLGVSYEQYF.

This clonotype has at least ten counts. This rearrangement joins TRBV5-6 to TRBJ2-5, with D hard to call. Germline V lookup: CDR1 SGHDT, CDR2 YYEEEE. The length of the CDR3 is 13 residues. Trimming shortened V by 5 bases and J by 0 bases, and 8 bases separated the two germline ends. In DNA, the CDR3 is TGTGCCAGCAGACCTCAGAACCAAGAGACCCAGTACTTC. Its translation is CASRPQNQETQYF.

This clonotype was picked up many times. This chain joins TRBV13 and TRBJ2-5; a weak D match, TRBD2 (5 bases). From germline, CDR1 is PRHDT and CDR2 FYEKMQ (reference sequence). The CDR3 spans 13 residues. V lost 8 bases to trimming and J lost 8 bases, with 18 bases between them. Written as DNA, the CDR3 is TGTGCCAGCCACGAGGGTAGTCAAGGTACCCAGTACTTC. Amino acids: CASHEGSQGTQYF.

The V call is TRBV3-1, the J call TRBJ1-2; no clear D gene. Germline CDR1 and CDR2: LGHDT and YNNKEL (reference sequence). CDR3 size: 14 residues. V gave up 4 bases and J gave up 3 bases, with 12 bases separating them. CDR3 bases: TGTGCCAGCAGCCCAAGCCGGGGTGACTATGGCTACACCTTC. Translation gives CASSPSRGDYGYTF.

The chain employs TRBV2 and TRBJ1-5, with TRBD1 matching 9 bases. The CDR3 covers 16 residues. The germline V gene has CDR1 SNHLY and CDR2 FYNNEI. V lost 6 bases to trimming and J lost 5 bases; unmatched junction nucleotides: 11. Here the CDR3 DNA reads TGTGCCAGCAGCGGGGTAGACAGGGGGAGGTATCAGCCCCAGCATTTT. Translating it yields CASSGVDRGRYQPQHF.

The chain uses TRBV27 and TRBJ2-3; D possibly uses TRBD1 or TRBD2 (5 bases each). Trimming removed 5 bases at V and 3 bases at J, with 18 bases between. The CDR3 has 16 residues. CDR1 is MNHEY and CDR2 is SMNVEV in the germline V gene (reference sequence). Written as DNA, the CDR3 is TGTGCCAGCAGTGCCGGGACGCCCCTTGGGACAGATACGCAGTATTTT. This sequence encodes CASSAGTPLGTDTQYF.

This clonotype appeared many times. This chain links TRBV19 with TRBJ1-2; D remains unclear. The CDR3 is 13 amino acids. V was shortened by 2 bases and J by 1 base, with 5 bases between the two germline ends. Per germline, CDR1 LNHDA and CDR2 SQIVND (reference sequence). The CDR3: CASSITINYGYTF. DNA for the CDR3: TGTGCCAGTAGTATAACGATTAACTATGGCTACACCTTC.

This clonotype was picked up a small number of times. The V and J genes are TRBV15 and TRBJ2-3, with D possibly TRBD2 on 6 matching bases. V lost 5 bases and J 5 bases, leaving 14 bases between the germline ends. The CDR3 spans 14 residues. Germline lookup yields CDR1 LNHNV and CDR2 YYDKDF (reference sequence). DNA of the CDR3: TGTGCCACCAGCGGGGGGTTTGGTAGAGATACGCAGTATTTT. Amino acid sequence: CATSGGFGRDTQYF.

This CDR3 is CASSSLTGAGEQYF. CDR3 in DNA: TGTGCCAGCAGCTCTTTAACAGGGGCGGGCGAGCAGTACTTC. V usage is TRBV7-9 and J usage is TRBJ2-7, with 7 bases identical to TRBD1. The CDR3 consists of 14 residues. Trimming at V came to 4 bases and at J to 6 bases, leaving 9 bases not matched to a gene. Germline V gives CDR1 SEHNR, CDR2 FQNEAQ (reference sequence).

This clonotype was picked up many times. The chain links TRBV7-8 to TRBJ1-5; possible D gene TRBD1, 5 bases. The CDR3 runs to 15 residues. CDR1 is SGHVS, CDR2 FQNEAQ, per germline. Between the trimmed V and J ends, which lost 2 bases and 0 bases, there was a span of 8 bases. This chain's CDR3 is CASSLRGFSNQPQHF. CDR3 bases: TGTGCCAGCAGCTTAAGGGGCTTTAGCAATCAGCCCCAGCATTTT.

This clonotype was seen ten or more times. The V gene is TRBV6-7, the J gene TRBJ1-1; D might be TRBD1 (6 bases). TRBV6-7 is an ORF for which the function is uncertain. The CDR3 is 11 residues long. Deletions cut 10 bases from V and 7 bases from J, with 13 bases between. CDR3 DNA: TGTGCCATCTCAGGAGGGGGTGAAGCTTTCTTT. The encoded protein is CAISGGGEAFF.

The chain uses TRBV20-1 and TRBJ2-7, with 14 bases aligning to TRBD2. This CDR3 has 16 residues. Germline V gene data show CDR1 as DFQATT and CDR2 as SNEGSKA (reference sequence). J gave up 7 bases and V 0 bases, and 8 bases lay outside the gene matches. CDR3 nucleotides: TGCAGTGCTAGAGATCTGGGACTAGCGGGAGTCCGGGAGCAGTACTTC. Translated, it gives CSARDLGLAGVREQYF.